The 30 T cell receptor beta chains reported below all come from one sample, sequenced in a study of T cell changes during pregnancy in multiple sclerosis. The protocol was immunoSEQ multiplex PCR, while the TCRdb copy is restricted to in-frame clones and leaves out a portion. Altogether approximately 32,000 clones are present, about 92% being singletons, with the ten largest covering roughly 5.4%. Sequenced here: peripheral blood, sampled in the third trimester of pregnancy. The receptors were gathered from a female donor in good health, enrolled as a control in a pregnancy study.

This sequence joins TRBV9 and TRBJ2-5; 7 nucleotides agree with TRBD2. The CDR3 consists of 15 residues. Germline CDR1 is SGDLS and CDR2 is YYNGEE. V gave up 0 bases and J gave up 6 bases; unmatched junction bases: 8. CDR3 in DNA: TGTGCCAGCAGCGTAGGCGGGAGTCCCCAGAAGACCCAGTACTTC. Protein: CASSVGGSPQKTQYF. The full variable domain, in which reference TRBV9 and TRBJ2-5 provide the parts outside the CDR3, is DSGVTQTPKHLITATGQRVTLRCSPRSGDLSVYWYQQSLDQGLQFLIQYYNGEERAKGNILERFSAQQFPDLHSELNLSSLELGDSALYFCASSVGGSPQKTQYFGPGTRLLVL.

The chain uses TRBV7-3 and TRBJ2-2, with D possibly being TRBD2 (5 bases). Trimming removed 5 bases from V and 6 bases from J, with 10 bases in between. Germline lookup yields CDR1 SGHTA and CDR2 FQGTGA. CDR3 length: 13 amino acids. CDR3 sequence (DNA): TGTGCCAGCAGCCCAGGACTGGCCGGGGAGCTGTTTTTT. This translates into CASSPGLAGELFF.

The rearrangement joins TRBV6-6 to TRBJ2-3; perhaps TRBD2 as D (6 bases). The CDR3 spans 15 residues. V gave up 6 bases and J gave up 2 bases, with 15 bases separating them. Germline-derived CDR1 and CDR2 are MNHNY and SVGAGI (reference sequence). The CDR3 coding sequence is TGTGCCAGCAGCCTGGGGGGACTGCTCACAGATACGCAGTATTTT. Translated: CASSLGGLLTDTQYF.

The chain joins TRBV2 to TRBJ2-4; a weak D match, TRBD2 (5 bases). CDR1 SNHLY and CDR2 FYNNEI come from the germline V gene. The CDR3 consists of 13 residues. V was clipped by 6 bases and J by 0 bases, with 6 bases between them. The CDR3 DNA follows: TGTGCCAGCAGCGAGGGAGCCAAAAACATTCAGTACTTC. This gives the protein CASSEGAKNIQYF.

This clone is a singleton in its sample. The genes are TRBV6-1 and TRBJ2-1, with TRBD2 matching over 11 bases. The CDR3 is made up of 15 amino acids. The germline V gene has CDR1 MNHNS and CDR2 SASEGT. Trimming took 2 bases from V and 4 from J; bases not matched to a gene: 1. The CDR3 region has the DNA TGTGCCAGCAGTGAATTAGCGGGAGGGTACAATGAGCAGTTCTTC. Protein: CASSELAGGYNEQFF.

The chain links TRBV13 to TRBJ2-2, with a tentative D call TRBD1 (6 bases). The V end lost 5 bases, the J end lost 2 bases, and 12 bases lay between the germline ends. Germline CDR1 is PRHDT and CDR2 is FYEKMQ (reference sequence). The CDR3 sequence is 15 residues long. The CDR3 region is CASSPGRGNTGELFF. In DNA form, the CDR3 reads TGTGCCAGCAGCCCGGGCAGGGGCAACACCGGGGAGCTGTTTTTT.

J is TRBJ1-5 and V is TRBV7-6, with D perhaps matching TRBD1 (5 bases). The CDR3 covers 14 residues. Germline values: CDR1 SGHVS, CDR2 FNYEAQ. The ends were cut back, 1 base at V and 4 bases at J, with 8 bases in the middle. CDR3 protein: CASSLEAGNQPQHF. In nucleotides, the CDR3 is TGTGCCAGCAGCTTAGAGGCAGGGAATCAGCCCCAGCATTTT. Supplemented by reference TRBV7-6 and TRBJ1-5, the full variable domain reads GAGVSQSPRYKVTKRGQDVALRCDPISGHVSLYWYRQALGQGPEFLTYFNYEAQQDKSGLPNDRFSAERPEGSISTLTIQRTEQRDSAMYRCASSLEAGNQPQHFGDGTRLSIL.

The V and J genes are TRBV27 and TRBJ2-7; TRBD1 aligns across 9 bases. Germline CDR1 and CDR2: MNHEY and SMNVEV (reference sequence). V lost 4 bases to trimming and J lost 6 bases; unmatched junction nucleotides: 16. This CDR3 spans 17 amino acids. The CDR3 DNA sequence: TGTGCCAGCAGTTCCTCATTGGGACAGGGAATGATGGTCGAGCAGTACTTC. This encodes CASSSSLGQGMMVEQYF.

This chain connects TRBV10-3 to TRBJ2-5; 8 nucleotides match TRBD1. The CDR3 sequence is 12 residues long. Germline values: CDR1 ENHRY, CDR2 SYGVKD. V gave up 8 bases and J gave up 5 bases; unmatched junction bases: 4. The CDR3 region is CAIAGGAETQYF. Written as DNA, the CDR3 is TGTGCCATCGCAGGGGGCGCGGAGACCCAGTACTTC.

J is TRBJ2-3 and V is TRBV5-1; no clear D. V was clipped by 0 bases and J by 2 bases, with 10 bases between them. The CDR3 consists of 15 residues. CDR1 and CDR2 from the germline V gene are SGHRS and YFSETQ. CDR3 loop: CASSLEAPYTDTQYF. CDR3 bases: TGCGCCAGCAGCTTGGAAGCGCCGTACACAGATACGCAGTATTTT. The variable domain in full, with the rest retrieved from reference TRBV5-1 and TRBJ2-3, is KAGVTQTPRYLIKTRGQQVTLSCSPISGHRSVSWYQQTPGQGLQFLFEYFSETQRNKGNFPGRFSGRQFSNSRSEMNVSTLELGDSALYLCASSLEAPYTDTQYFGPGTRLTVL.

V gene TRBV13 combines with J gene TRBJ2-7; 7 bases align to TRBD2. CDR3 size: 14 residues. With 2 bases clipped from V and 0 bases from J, the junction kept 1 base outside the gene matches. Germline V CDR1 and CDR2: PRHDT, FYEKMQ (reference sequence). The chain's CDR3 is CASSLRGVSYEQYF. In DNA form, the CDR3 reads TGTGCCAGCAGCTTACGGGGGGTCTCCTACGAGCAGTACTTC.

This CDR3 reads CSAGQMNTEAFF. DNA for the CDR3: TGCAGCGCTGGACAGATGAACACTGAAGCTTTCTTT. The rearrangement links TRBV29-1 to TRBJ1-1, with D tentatively TRBD1 (6 bases). CDR1 and CDR2 (germline): SQVTM, ANQGSEA. The CDR3 spans 12 residues. With 7 bases removed from V and 0 bases from J, the gap between germline ends came to 9 bases.

The gene calls are TRBV4-3 and TRBJ1-1; a weak D match, TRBD1 (5 bases). Germline CDR1 LGHNA, CDR2 YSLEER. Trimming pared 0 bases from V and 0 bases from J, leaving 11 bases between. The CDR3 sequence is 16 residues long. The CDR3 nucleotides are TGCGCCAGCAGCCAAGATAGGGGTTCGGTGAACACTGAAGCTTTCTTT. This gives the protein CASSQDRGSVNTEAFF.

The chain uses TRBV5-1 and TRBJ2-7; 9 positions match TRBD2. Germline V gives CDR1 SGHRS, CDR2 YFSETQ. The CDR3 runs to 15 residues. V shed 0 bases and J 1 base; nucleotides not matched to a gene: 2. CDR3 region: CASSLGLAGSYEQYF. The CDR3 nucleotides are TGCGCCAGCAGCTTGGGGCTAGCGGGATCCTACGAGCAGTACTTC.

V gene TRBV5-4 combines with J gene TRBJ2-7; 11 nucleotides line up with TRBD1. CDR3 length: 16 residues. The germline gives CDR1 SGHNT, CDR2 YYREEE (reference sequence). V dropped 3 bases and J dropped 7; count of bases not matched to a gene: 12. CDR3 sequence: CASSWGTGQGAGEQYF. The CDR3 nucleotides read TGTGCCAGCAGCTGGGGCACCGGACAGGGGGCGGGTGAGCAGTACTTC.

This chain links TRBV14 with TRBJ2-1; a weak D match, TRBD2 (6 bases). The CDR3 contains 17 residues. Germline V gene data show CDR1 as SGHDN and CDR2 as FVKESK. V was pared by 8 bases and J by 0 bases, with 20 bases between. The CDR3 DNA sequence: TGTGCCAGCTCTCCGGATAGCGGTTTGATCTCCTACAATGAGCAGTTCTTC. Its protein is CASSPDSGLISYNEQFF.

This chain links TRBV6-7 with TRBJ1-2, with 9 bases identical to TRBD1. TRBV6-7 is placed among ORFs of uncertain function. This CDR3 has 17 residues. The V gene end was trimmed by 0 bases and the J gene end by 4 bases; junction bases not matched to a gene: 9. CDR3: CASSYSNGQGTFYGYTF. CDR3 sequence (DNA): TGTGCCAGCAGTTACTCGAACGGACAGGGGACTTTCTATGGCTACACCTTC.

The chain uses TRBV9 and TRBJ1-2; 7 nucleotides align to TRBD1. With 0 bases clipped from V and 6 bases from J, the junction kept 14 bases outside the gene matches. The CDR3 sequence is 17 residues long. The germline V gene has CDR1 SGDLS and CDR2 YYNGEE. CDR3 nucleotides: TGTGCCAGCAGCGTAGTCGGGACAGAAACCTCGGGGGATGGCTACACCTTC. This translates into CASSVVGTETSGDGYTF.

The V gene is TRBV5-6, the J gene TRBJ2-2, with 7 bases aligning to TRBD2. The CDR3 has 17 residues. Germline V gene data show CDR1 as SGHDT and CDR2 as YYEEEE. After removal of 4 bases from V and 4 bases from J, the junction contained 13 bases not matched to a gene. This CDR3 is CASSPVGGGRVTGELFF. CDR3 bases: TGTGCCAGCAGCCCTGTTGGGGGGGGACGGGTCACCGGGGAGCTGTTTTTT.

This chain uses TRBV11-3 with TRBJ2-1; 7 positions match TRBD2. Germline V gives CDR1 SGHNT, CDR2 YENEEA. The J segment lost 7 bases and the V segment lost 0 bases, leaving 9 bases of the junction unmatched. The CDR3 is made up of 16 amino acids. The DNA of the CDR3 is TGTGCCAGCAGCTTAGAGGGGCCCCGGGGGGTTAATGAGCAGTTCTTC. This codes for CASSLEGPRGVNEQFF.

The V call is TRBV27, the J call TRBJ2-1; 10 positions match TRBD2. After removal of 4 bases from V and 15 bases from J, the junction contained 12 bases not matched to a gene. The CDR3 is made up of 14 amino acids. Germline V CDR1 and CDR2: MNHEY, SMNVEV (reference sequence). The CDR3 nucleotides read TGTGCCAGCAGTTCATCCATTAGCGGGAGGAATATGTTCTTC. Its protein is CASSSSISGRNMFF.

The chain links TRBV29-1 to TRBJ2-1; D unresolved. This CDR3 spans 12 amino acids. Germline values: CDR1 SQVTM, CDR2 ANQGSEA. Trimming pared 2 bases from V and 4 bases from J, leaving 6 bases between. CDR3 protein: CSVEFSYNEQFF. CDR3 DNA sequence: TGCAGCGTTGAATTCTCGTACAATGAGCAGTTCTTC.

V gene TRBV7-3 combines with J gene TRBJ2-1; 9 bases map to TRBD2. J was trimmed by 10 bases and V by 2 bases; bases with no gene match: 6. CDR3 length: 14 residues. Per germline, CDR1 SGHTA and CDR2 FQGTGA. In nucleotides, the CDR3 is TGTGCCAGCAGCTTAGCGGGAGGGCCTGTGGAGCAGTTCTTC. It codes for CASSLAGGPVEQFF. The full variable domain, completed using reference TRBV7-3 and TRBJ2-1, is GAGVSQTPSNKVTEKGKYVELRCDPISGHTALYWYRQSLGQGPEFLIYFQGTGAADDSGLPNDRFFAVRPEGSVSTLKIQRTERGDSAVYLCASSLAGGPVEQFFGPGTRLTVL.

The chain joins TRBV5-1 to TRBJ2-7, with TRBD2 identical over 9 bases. Germline V gene data show CDR1 as SGHRS and CDR2 as YFSETQ. This CDR3 is 12 amino acids long. V was clipped by 7 bases and J by 7 bases; unmatched bases: 6. The CDR3 sequence is CASRAGGHEQYF. For the CDR3, the DNA is TGCGCCAGCCGAGCGGGAGGTCATGAGCAGTACTTC.

This clone came up once. This sequence joins TRBV4-2 and TRBJ2-7, with 10 bases aligning to TRBD2. Germline CDR1 LGHNA, CDR2 YNFKEQ. This CDR3 region has 17 residues. Unmatched junction bases numbered 14, after V lost 4 bases and J lost 5 bases. The CDR3 protein is CASSLLGVASGSDEQYF. The DNA for the CDR3 is TGTGCCAGCAGCCTACTCGGGGTGGCTAGCGGGAGCGACGAGCAGTACTTC.

DNA of the CDR3: TGCGCCAGCAGCTTGGGGGGCGCATCTGAAGCTTTCTTT. Encoded protein: CASSLGGASEAFF. J is TRBJ1-1 and V is TRBV5-1; possibly TRBD1 for D (5 bases). CDR3 length: 13 residues. V was cut by 0 bases and J by 6 bases, with 9 bases left in between. CDR1 is SGHRS, CDR2 YFSETQ, per germline.

The chain combines TRBV9 with TRBJ1-6; tentative D call: TRBD1 (5 bases). Deletions cut 3 bases from V and 8 bases from J, with 12 bases between. This CDR3 is 14 amino acids long. CDR1 SGDLS and CDR2 YYNGEE come from the germline V gene. As DNA, the CDR3 is TGTGCCAGCAGCGAGAGACAGCTTGATTCACCCCTCCACTTT. Translating it yields CASSERQLDSPLHF. Variable domain in full (rest from reference TRBV9 and TRBJ1-6): DSGVTQTPKHLITATGQRVTLRCSPRSGDLSVYWYQQSLDQGLQFLIQYYNGEERAKGNILERFSAQQFPDLHSELNLSSLELGDSALYFCASSERQLDSPLHFGNGTRLTVT.

V is TRBV2 and J is TRBJ1-2; 7 nucleotides align to TRBD1. CDR1 and CDR2 (germline): SNHLY, FYNNEI. The CDR3 loop spans 14 amino acids. Unmatched junction bases numbered 9, after V lost 8 bases and J lost 3 bases. The CDR3 spells CASPGGLRDYGYTF. In nucleotides, the CDR3 is TGTGCCAGCCCAGGGGGGCTTCGGGACTATGGCTACACCTTC.

The V and J genes are TRBV9 and TRBJ1-6, with D unclear. Germline CDR1 reads SGDLS; CDR2 reads YYNGEE. The CDR3 runs to 15 residues. V lost 3 bases and J 0 bases, leaving 7 bases between the germline ends. Here the CDR3 reads CASSAKISYNSPLHF. The CDR3 nucleotides are TGTGCCAGCAGCGCTAAAATCTCCTATAATTCACCCCTCCACTTT.

The chain carries TRBV28 and TRBJ2-1; tentatively, D is TRBD2 (5 bases). This CDR3 is 14 amino acids long. The ends were cut back, 3 bases at V and 6 bases at J, with 12 bases in the middle. Per the germline V gene, CDR1 is MDHEN and CDR2 is SYDVKM. CDR3 protein: CASSFTAVGNEQFF. The CDR3 DNA sequence: TGTGCCAGCAGTTTCACAGCGGTGGGCAATGAGCAGTTCTTC.